This TCR beta chain was captured in a study of naive CD8 T cells in extremely preterm neonates. CDR3 length equals 15 residues. Germline V CDR1 and CDR2: SQVTM, ANQGSEA. With V trimmed by 1 base and J by 8 bases, 8 bases remained unmatched. Profiling relied on immunoSEQ multiplex PCR, and the TCRdb table lists in-frame clones only, not all of them. In the table there are some 5,700 clones, just under 97% of which are singletons. The study, taken as a whole, reports: Relative to older groups, preterm infants had shorter, less trimmed CDR3s with fewer N additions.

On this clone itself: Its antigen is undetermined.

Blood donors were healthy children aged about 16-60 months and healthy nonsmoking adults. The sample taken for sequencing was naive CD8+ T cells from blood. The TCR sequence derives from a human donor in good health. V usage is TRBV29-1 and J usage is TRBJ2-2; 9 nucleotides match TRBD1. In nucleotides, the CDR3 is TGCAGCGTTGAAGCTCACAGGGGGCTAGGGGGGGAGCTGTTTTTT. Its translation is CSVEAHRGLGGELFF.